This T cell receptor (beta chain) came from a study of cytomegalovirus exposure and HLA in healthy donors. Study-level findings and limits: TCR beta sequences reportedly predicted most subjects' HLA-A and HLA-B alleles accurately. An analysis was carried out at a later point. It showed that HLA-associated TCR beta chains were more clonally expanded than equally common non-associated chains.

The CDR3 has 13 amino acids. From germline, CDR1 is SEHNR and CDR2 FQNEAQ (reference sequence). The PCR had 60 Vbeta and 13 Jbeta primers. Original analysis: Roughly 80 million unique TCR beta chains, 9.5 million to 14 million shared, were counted in a later analysis. Generated by immunoSEQ multiplex PCR, the TCRdb table keeps only in-frame clones and is missing some. The V and J calls and clone size were taken over from that table, and D and trimming were inferred from the DNA. Here the sample spans approximately 180,000 clones, about 73% being singletons. In regard to this clone: What it binds is not known. A read error may account for a junction end that differs from germline.

The chain is built from TRBV7-9 and TRBJ2-7; possibly TRBD2 for D (5 bases). This receptor was identified in a woman aged 50 to 60 in good health and CMV-seropositive. Sequencing used PBMCs. The CDR3 here is CSSSLGSSYEQYF. CDR3 sequence (DNA): TGTTCCAGCAGCTTGGGGAGCTCCTACGAGCAGTACTTC.